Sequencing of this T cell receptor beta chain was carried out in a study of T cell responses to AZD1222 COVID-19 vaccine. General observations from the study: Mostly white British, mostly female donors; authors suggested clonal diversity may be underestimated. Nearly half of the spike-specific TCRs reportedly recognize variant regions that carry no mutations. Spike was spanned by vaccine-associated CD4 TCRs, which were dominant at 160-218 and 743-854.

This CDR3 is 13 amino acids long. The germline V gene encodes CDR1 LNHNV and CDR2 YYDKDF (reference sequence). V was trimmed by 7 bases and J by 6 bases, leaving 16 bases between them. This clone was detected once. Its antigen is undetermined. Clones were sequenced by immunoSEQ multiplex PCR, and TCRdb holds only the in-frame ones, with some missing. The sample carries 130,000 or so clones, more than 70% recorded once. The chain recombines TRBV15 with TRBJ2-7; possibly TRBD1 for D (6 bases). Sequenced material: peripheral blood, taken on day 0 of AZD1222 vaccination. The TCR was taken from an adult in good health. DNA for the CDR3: TGTGCCACCACGAAGACTGGGGGCAGCGAGCAGTACTTC. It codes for CATTKTGGSEQYF.